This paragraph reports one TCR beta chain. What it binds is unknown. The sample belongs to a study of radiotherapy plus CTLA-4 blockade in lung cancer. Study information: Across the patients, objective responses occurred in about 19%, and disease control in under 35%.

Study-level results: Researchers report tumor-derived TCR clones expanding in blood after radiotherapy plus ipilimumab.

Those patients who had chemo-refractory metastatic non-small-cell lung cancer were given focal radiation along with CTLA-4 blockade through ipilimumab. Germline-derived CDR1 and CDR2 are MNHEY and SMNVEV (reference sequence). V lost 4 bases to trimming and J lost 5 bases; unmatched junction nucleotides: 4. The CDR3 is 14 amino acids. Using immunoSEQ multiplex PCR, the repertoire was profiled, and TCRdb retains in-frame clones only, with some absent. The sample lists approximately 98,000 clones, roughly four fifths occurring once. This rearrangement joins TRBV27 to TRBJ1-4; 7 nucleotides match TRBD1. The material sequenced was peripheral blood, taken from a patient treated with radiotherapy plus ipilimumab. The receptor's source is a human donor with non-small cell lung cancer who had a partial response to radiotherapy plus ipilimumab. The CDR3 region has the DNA TGTGCCAGCAGTTCGGGACAGATAAATGAAAAACTGTTTTTT. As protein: CASSSGQINEKLFF.